The text below deals with one T cell receptor beta chain. This record belongs to a study of blood T cell repertoires in COVID-19. Original handling: Reference gene primer amplification gave nucleated cell count estimates. Sequencing used immunoSEQ multiplex PCR; TCRdb keeps in-frame clones, though not all of them. Clone size and the V and J calls come from that table; the DNA yielded D and trimming. The sample has about 270,000 clones; under 90% are singletons. Looked up from germline, CDR1 is GTSNPN and CDR2 is SVGIG (reference sequence). The CDR3 runs 16 residues. V lost 8 bases, J lost 0 bases, and 13 bases stayed unmatched.

The J gene is TRBJ1-1, the V gene TRBV30; 9 positions match TRBD1. The specimen sequenced was peripheral blood. The source is a woman between 50 and 59 years old who had recovered from COVID-19. The CDR3: CAVREDRGALNTEAFF. CDR3 sequence (DNA): TGTGCCGTAAGGGAGGACAGGGGCGCCCTGAACACTGAAGCTTTCTTT.